Below, 3 T cell receptor beta chains from the same sample are listed, as sequenced in a study of T cells in Graves' hyperthyroidism and ophthalmopathy. RNA transcripts were the template for amplifying TCR beta CDR3 regions. The HTBI primer set was used in a first-round RT-PCR of the TCR CDR3. Via MiXCR, TCRdb re-called the multiplex PCR reads, giving one row per CDR3 protein. This sample carries over 300,000 distinct CDR3 sequences, approximately 15% of them seen once, and the ten largest clones take roughly 9.6%. The sample taken for sequencing was blood. The receptors derive from a woman aged 60-75 years with Graves' hyperthyroidism.

In its sample, this clonotype was seen once. The CDR3 sequence is CASSMGGTGGPDTQYF. CDR3 bases: TGTGCCAGTAGTATGGGTGGGACAGGGGGCCCAGATACGCAGTATTTT. The gene calls are TRBV19 and TRBJ2-3; TRBD1 aligns across 12 bases. This CDR3 comprises 16 residues. The V segment lost 3 bases and the J segment 4 bases; nucleotides outside the gene matches: 5. The germline gives CDR1 LNHDA, CDR2 SQIVND (reference sequence). The variable domain in full, with the rest retrieved from reference TRBV19 and TRBJ2-3, is DGGITQSPKYLFRKEGQNVTLSCEQNLNHDAMYWYRQDPGQGLRLIYYSQIVNDFQKGDIAEGYSVSREKKESFPLTVTSAQKNPTAFYLCASSMGGTGGPDTQYFGPGTRLTVL.

This clonotype was seen only a few times. This chain joins TRBV6-1 and TRBJ2-5; 11 bases agree with TRBD1. The CDR3 length is 15 residues. Germline CDR1 and CDR2: MNHNS and SASEGT. Trimming took 6 bases from V and 7 from J; bases not matched to a gene: 10. Written as DNA, the CDR3 is TGTGCCAGCAGCCCCCCAACCGGGACAGGGGGGACCCAGTACTTC. Residues: CASSPPTGTGGTQYF.

This clonotype was picked up a small number of times. V and J are TRBV7-9 and TRBJ2-3; 11 bases map to TRBD2. V shed 3 bases, J shed 6 bases, and the junction held 5 bases outside the gene matches. There are 15 residues in the CDR3. Germline CDR1 and CDR2: SEHNR and FQNEAQ (reference sequence). DNA of the CDR3: TGTGCCAGCAGCTTTCGACTAGCGGGATGGGATACGCAGTATTTT. Translation: CASSFRLAGWDTQYF.